The present T cell receptor beta chain was sequenced within a study of naive and memory T cell subsets. This clonotype came up a few times. What it recognizes is unknown. Findings and caveats of the study: Over 95% of naive TCR sequences appeared only once, unlike memory subsets. RNA-based TCR counts may shift with T cell activation and differentiation. Possibly reflecting memory cells re-expressing CD45RA, a few larger clonotypes occurred in naive repertoires, especially CD8.

From germline, CDR1 is MGHRA and CDR2 YSYEKL. The CDR3 runs to 17 residues. V gave up 2 bases and J gave up 7 bases; unmatched junction bases: 12. Two oligonucleotides, mixed equimolar, formed the beta constant-region primer covering TRBC1 and TRBC2. Four rounds of PCR amplified the ligated cDNA using nested alpha and beta constant-region primers plus SP2. TCRdb itself ran the UMI-ligation and nested PCR reads through MiXCR, one entry per CDR3 protein. The top ten clones hold 0.13% of a sample with roughly 83,000 distinct CDR3 sequences, 10% to 12% of them seen once. The sequenced sample was naive CD4+ T cells from blood. V is TRBV4-1 and J is TRBJ2-1, with 9 bases aligning to TRBD1. The origin of this receptor is a human donor in good health. This chain's CDR3 is CASSQPRMGQGGNEQFF. The CDR3 DNA follows: TGCGCCAGCAGCCAACCCAGGATGGGACAGGGTGGAAATGAGCAGTTCTTC.